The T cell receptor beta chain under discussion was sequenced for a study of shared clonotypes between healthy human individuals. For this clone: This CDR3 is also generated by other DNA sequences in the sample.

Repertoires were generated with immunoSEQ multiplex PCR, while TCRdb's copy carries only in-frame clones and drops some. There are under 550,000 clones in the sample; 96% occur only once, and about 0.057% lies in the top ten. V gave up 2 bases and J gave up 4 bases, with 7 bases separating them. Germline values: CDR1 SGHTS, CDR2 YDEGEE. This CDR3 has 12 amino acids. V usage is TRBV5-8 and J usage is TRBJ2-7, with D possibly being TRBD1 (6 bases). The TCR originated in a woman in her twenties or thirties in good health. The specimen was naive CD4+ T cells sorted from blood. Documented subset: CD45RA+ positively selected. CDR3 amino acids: CASSLQGYEQYF. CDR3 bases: TGTGCCAGCAGCTTACAGGGTTACGAGCAGTACTTC.